Here is one T cell receptor (beta chain) with its context. This clonotype was recorded at least ten times. Its antigen is still unknown. No per-base quality is available; no much larger clone lies one base away. Measured from the cysteine to the phenylalanine, the CDR3 is 16 residues long. The CDR3 DNA has 48 bases and is translated from base 1. CDR1 and CDR2 are read off the germline V gene as SGHVS and FQNEAQ. Relative to germline, V is missing 2 bases and J is missing 3 bases, with 5 bases of the junction outside any gene match. The sample's treatment or condition, from its label and the paper: in vitro stimulation with specific CMV peptide epitopes to enrich CMV-specific T cells. These data originate in a study of T cell repertoires in cytomegalovirus infection (dated by TCRdb to the late 2010s). With respect to the entire study: The peptide stimulations were aimed at well-studied HLA-B-restricted epitopes as well as recently identified HLA-C-restricted CMV epitopes, whose presentation resists viral immunomodulation. The HLA type of each donor mattered for the analysis, because public TCR beta signatures pointed to carriage of CMV infection along with the matching HLA type.

Sequenced on an Illumina HiSeq 1500. Clones were called with MiXCR by TCRdb after fastp trimmed the public reads at Q25, and only in-frame beta chains were retained. Each entry merges the rows of one CDR3 protein and shows their most common DNA and genes. Within this sample are 110,000 or so distinct CDR3 sequences, with around 31% of them counted one time only. The ten largest clones add up to 41% of the sample. General conclusions and limits of the study: The ex vivo response was dominated by HLA-C-restricted CMV-specific TCR beta clonotypes, and the single most frequent clonotype in two of eight donors was supplied by these HLA-C-restricted clonotypes. Cumulative frequency of public TCR beta family members discriminated carriers of CMV infection plus the relevant HLA type in this cohort and an independent approximately 370-donor cohort.

The sequence derives from a human donor in good health (CMV status not recorded). Some clones in this sample may be carry-over from other donors' samples. This receptor chain uses TRBV7-8 and TRBJ2-5, with TRBD2 identical over 11 junction bases. The source was CD8+ T cells from cultured PBMCs, collected from culture after CMV antigen stimulation. The CDR3 region reads CASSLPAGLAEETQYF. The nucleotide sequence reads as follows: TGTGCCAGCAGCTTACCGGCGGGACTAGCGGAAGAGACCCAGTACTTC.